This T cell receptor (beta chain) was captured in a study of T cell responses to AZD1222 COVID-19 vaccine. Study information: Second-dose recipients at about 4 or about 12 weeks were treated as one pooled group. Findings of the study overall: Baseline seropositivity characterized only a handful of AZD1222 recipients.

Turning to this clone: Its specificity is not known.

The CDR3 runs to 13 residues. Germline CDR1 is MNHEY and CDR2 is SMNVEV (reference sequence). V lost 5 bases to trimming and J lost 6 bases; unmatched junction nucleotides: 3. Here immunoSEQ multiplex PCR was the method, and the copy in TCRdb shows in-frame clones only, minus some. The sample has some 140,000 clones, 92% seen once. The input for sequencing was peripheral blood, taken on day 0 of AZD1222 vaccination. V and J are TRBV27 and TRBJ1-5; 8 bases are a match to TRBD1. The TCR comes from an adult in good health. DNA of the CDR3: TGTGCCAGCAGTACGGACAGGGCTCAGCCCCAGCATTTT. The encoded protein is CASSTDRAQPQHF.